The subject of this entry is one T cell receptor (beta chain). Its specific antigen is unknown. Base qualities are not recorded, but no much larger clone differs from it by a single base. This specimen comes from a study of blood T cell repertoires in COVID-19 (dated by TCRdb to 2018 to 2020). With respect to the entire study: Collaborator samples came from the United States, Italy and Spain and covered acute and convalescent phases of COVID-19. Where available, HLA class I and class II types were taken from metadata supplied by the sample provider and were not determined by assay-based typing. The repertoires were released in a freely available public database intended as a resource for research on the immune response to SARS-CoV-2. Sample metadata almost always included a de-identified subject ID, COVID-19 status, age in years and sex. The material from the prospective study consisted of cDNA or gDNA derived from T cells, B-cell-depleted T cells, or PBMCs. Subjects who had been exposed to COVID-19, were actively infected with it, or had recovered from it provided the deeply sampled blood TCRbeta repertoires that made up the dataset. Samples came from the ongoing ImmuneRACE study (first 160 participants) plus 1,254 subjects from 6 global collaborators. Summary of the overall study and its limitations: How much clinical and demographic metadata was included differed by source and by participant, and the metadata was provided uncurated.

The immunoSEQ Assay, a bias-controlled multiplex PCR, was used to amplify TCRbeta CDR3 regions from genomic DNA. The original pipeline was this. The number of nucleated cells in each sample was estimated from the amplification of reference gene primers within the assay. Sequence reads were collapsed and filtered to measure the absolute abundance of every unique TCRbeta CDR3 rearrangement. For each sample, productive Simpson clonality was calculated by taking the square root of Simpson's diversity index across productive rearrangements. TCRdb took this table from immuneACCESS and kept in-frame rearrangements with V and J called. Such tables lack part of the clones; where checked against another copy, unresolved V genes explain under half of the gap, and the rest is unexplained. V, J and clone size derive from that table, while D and trimming were established from the DNA sequence. The sample table shows a few hundred thousand clones, and roughly 80% are seen once. Roughly 3.1% of the sample is held by the ten biggest clonotypes.

In the prospective study, participants were about 18 to 95 years old, resided in fewer than 25 geographic areas of the United States, and were enrolled through a virtual design. Cohort assignment in the prospective study relied on participant-reported clinical history from a screening survey and a study questionnaire. For ImmuneRACE Cohort 3, a participant was defined as recovered based on two consecutive negative NP/OP PCR tests, clearance by a healthcare professional, or resolution of symptoms. In the prospective study, whole blood, serum and a nasopharyngeal or oropharyngeal swab were collected from each participant by mobile phlebotomists. Prospective study participants could optionally give additional blood draws and questionnaires over an approximately two-month period. Blood samples from the prospective study were shipped frozen or at room temperature prior to DNA extraction. V is pared back by 2 bases and J by 4 bases, with 10 bases lying between the germline termini. Per the germline V gene, SGHDT is the CDR1 and YYEEEE is the CDR2. Including cysteine and phenylalanine, the CDR3 has 13 amino acids. Kept here is only the CDR3 DNA, which spans 39 bases and is read in frame from base 1.

This TCR was recovered from a man aged 50-60 years who had recovered from COVID-19. The sequenced sample was PBMCs or T cells enriched from blood (not recorded which). The chain joins TRBV5-6 to TRBJ2-7; the D gene is not confidently resolved. CDR3 loop: CASSLGRLYEQYF. The DNA sequence reads TGTGCCAGCAGCTTAGGCAGGCTATACGAGCAGTACTTC.